The 20 T cell receptor beta chains presented below share a single source sample, sequenced in a study of spatial heterogeneity in lung cancer. Time point of the sample: blood at routine non-recurrence follow-up after resection. From the 5' RACE reads, TCRdb called clonotypes with MiXCR, one entry per CDR3 protein. This table has under 75,000 distinct CDR3 sequences, roughly 8.9% appearing once. Material: PBMCs, obtained at follow-up. All receptors derive from a female donor with early-stage non-small cell lung cancer.

This clonotype was seen only a few times. V gene TRBV6-5 combines with J gene TRBJ2-7; D is possibly TRBD2 (7 bases). The CDR3 is made up of 15 amino acids. Per the germline V gene, CDR1 is MNHEY and CDR2 is SVGAGI. V dropped 3 bases and J dropped 7 bases, with 19 bases sitting between them. The CDR3: CASSYPRGPGGEQYF. The CDR3 DNA is TGTGCCAGCAGTTATCCGCGGGGGCCTGGGGGGGAGCAGTACTTC.

This clonotype was observed many times. This sequence joins TRBV12-3 or TRBV12-4 and TRBJ1-1; D uncertain. This CDR3 spans 13 amino acids. V lost 3 bases and J lost 4, with 9 bases in between. CDR3 coding DNA: TGTGCCAGCAGTTTTGGTCGGTTCACTGAAGCTTTCTTT. Residues: CASSFGRFTEAFF.

This rearrangement joins TRBV20-1 to TRBJ2-7, with 9 nucleotides matching TRBD2. The V segment lost 5 bases and the J segment 3 bases; nucleotides outside the gene matches: 11. The CDR3 is 15 amino acids. Germline-derived CDR1 and CDR2 are DFQATT and SNEGSKA (reference sequence). The CDR3 DNA reads TGCAGTGCTCCCTCGAGTAGCGGGAGTAGCTACGAGCAGTACTTC. This gives the protein CSAPSSSGSSYEQYF.

The chain is built from TRBV7-3 and TRBJ1-1; a weak D match, TRBD1 (6 bases). This CDR3 region has 15 residues. The germline V and J ends were trimmed by 3 bases and 6 bases, with 17 bases remaining between them. Germline V gene lookup returns CDR1 SGHTA and CDR2 FQGTGA. CDR3 region: CASSFLIGDRSEAFF. The CDR3 DNA is TGTGCCAGCAGCTTTCTTATAGGAGACAGGTCTGAAGCTTTCTTT.

The rearrangement joins TRBV20-1 to TRBJ2-7; 7 bases map to TRBD2. Germline V gives CDR1 DFQATT, CDR2 SNEGSKA (reference sequence). The CDR3 contains 19 residues. V lost 1 base, J lost 9 bases, and 27 bases stayed unmatched. The CDR3 DNA is TGCAGTGCTAGAGGGGGGGACTCCCGAATCATAGATCTTTCGGGAGGGCAGTACTTC. Its translation: CSARGGDSRIIDLSGGQYF.

This clonotype was counted many times. The chain has TRBV28 and TRBJ2-7; D unclear. CDR3 size: 11 residues. From germline, CDR1 is MDHEN and CDR2 SYDVKM. V was trimmed by 3 bases and J by 3 bases, leaving 3 bases between them. The CDR3: CASSFLYEQYF. The CDR3 DNA follows: TGTGCCAGCAGTTTTCTCTACGAGCAGTACTTC.

V usage is TRBV2 and J usage is TRBJ1-5, with D possibly TRBD1 on 5 matching bases. V lost 5 bases, J lost 3 bases, and 14 bases lay in between. The CDR3 sequence is 15 residues long. The V gene's germline CDR1 is SNHLY and CDR2 FYNNEI. CDR3 nucleotides: TGTGCCAGCAGTTGGGGCGGGATTGCCAATCAGCCCCAGCATTTT. Protein: CASSWGGIANQPQHF.

This clonotype was recorded many times. This chain links TRBV15 with TRBJ2-7, with unresolved D. Trimming removed 3 bases from V and 0 bases from J, with 9 bases in between. The germline V gene has CDR1 LNHNV and CDR2 YYDKDF (reference sequence). The CDR3 runs 14 residues. The CDR3 bases are TGTGCCACCAGCAGGGACCGGAGCTCCTACGAGCAGTACTTC. It is translated as CATSRDRSSYEQYF. The full variable domain, completed using reference TRBV15 and TRBJ2-7, is DAMVIQNPRYQVTQFGKPVTLSCSQTLNHNVMYWYQQKSSQAPKLLFHYYDKDFNNEADTPDNFQSRRPNTSFCFLDIRSPGLGDTAMYLCATSRDRSSYEQYFGPGTRLTVT.

This clonotype appeared many times. The DNA for the CDR3 is TGTGCCAGCAGCTCGCAACCTAACTATGGCTACACCTTC. Protein sequence: CASSSQPNYGYTF. This chain joins TRBV7-3 and TRBJ1-2; D remains unclear. The CDR3 has 13 amino acids. CDR1 is SGHTA and CDR2 is FQGTGA in the germline V gene. V was trimmed by 4 bases and J by 0 bases, leaving 6 bases between them. Using reference TRBV7-3 and TRBJ1-2 for the parts outside the CDR3, the full variable domain is GAGVSQTPSNKVTEKGKYVELRCDPISGHTALYWYRQSLGQGPEFLIYFQGTGAADDSGLPNDRFFAVRPEGSVSTLKIQRTERGDSAVYLCASSSQPNYGYTFGSGTRLTVV.

This clonotype occurred many times. The chain joins TRBV7-9 to TRBJ2-1; possibly TRBD2 for D (6 bases). V was clipped by 4 bases and J by 8 bases, with 18 bases between them. This CDR3 is 15 amino acids long. Per germline, CDR1 SEHNR and CDR2 FQNEAQ (reference sequence). The CDR3 nucleotides read TGTGCCAGCAGCTACTCGGGACTCTTAGGCGATGAGCAGTTCTTC. Protein sequence: CASSYSGLLGDEQFF.

This clonotype was detected ten times or more. J is TRBJ2-2 and V is TRBV18; D may be TRBD1 (5 bases). This CDR3 has 16 residues. Germline V CDR1 and CDR2: KGHSH, LQKENI. V dropped 3 bases and J dropped 2 bases, with 13 bases sitting between them. The CDR3 bases are TGTGCCAGCTCACCTTGGGCACAGGCAAACACCGGGGAGCTGTTTTTT. Protein product: CASSPWAQANTGELFF.

The genes are TRBV29-1 and TRBJ1-1, with D possibly TRBD1 on 5 matching bases. In germline, CDR1 is SQVTM, CDR2 ANQGSEA. The CDR3 loop spans 12 amino acids. The V and J ends lost 0 bases and 4 bases respectively, with 6 bases between them. The CDR3 sequence is CSVEEGGTEAFF. The CDR3 DNA is TGCAGCGTTGAAGAGGGGGGCACTGAAGCTTTCTTT.

This clonotype was counted many times. The rearrangement links TRBV28 to TRBJ1-2, with D perhaps matching TRBD1 (6 bases). The CDR3 runs 16 residues. The V end lost 5 bases, the J end lost 0 bases, and 16 bases lay between the germline ends. The germline V gene has CDR1 MDHEN and CDR2 SYDVKM. Here the CDR3 reads CASSGGGRGSNYGYTF. The CDR3 bases are TGTGCCAGCAGTGGAGGGGGAAGAGGATCTAACTATGGCTACACCTTC.

In this sample, this clonotype turned up many times. This chain connects TRBV7-2 to TRBJ2-1; 12 nucleotides align to TRBD2. The CDR3 runs 17 residues. The V gene's germline CDR1 is SGHTA and CDR2 FQGNSA. Trimming at V came to 3 bases and at J to 4 bases, leaving 7 bases not matched to a gene. CDR3 DNA sequence: TGTGCCAGCAGCTTGAGGACCACTAGCGGGGGGTACAATGAGCAGTTCTTC. This encodes CASSLRTTSGGYNEQFF.

This clonotype was counted at least ten times. The genes are TRBV7-8 and TRBJ2-2; D is tentatively TRBD1 or TRBD2 (5 bases each). Per germline, CDR1 SGHVS and CDR2 FQNEAQ. This CDR3 has 16 residues. V lost 5 bases to trimming and J lost 4 bases, with 17 bases between them. The CDR3 reads CASSPGGALSTGELFF. As DNA, the CDR3 is TGTGCCAGCAGCCCTGGGGGAGCCCTGAGCACCGGGGAGCTGTTTTTT.

This clonotype has more than one count but fewer than ten. The chain joins TRBV18 to TRBJ1-4; no firm D call. Trimming pared 0 bases from V and 3 bases from J, leaving 8 bases between. The CDR3 totals 15 residues. The germline V gene has CDR1 KGHSH and CDR2 LQKENI. The CDR3: CASSPPGRPNEKLFF. CDR3 DNA: TGTGCCAGCTCACCACCAGGACGGCCTAATGAAAAACTGTTTTTT.

The chain uses TRBV2 and TRBJ2-3; D gene ambiguous. Trimming stripped 8 bases from V and 1 base from J, with 7 bases between. CDR1 is SNHLY, CDR2 FYNNEI, per germline. CDR3 size: 12 residues. This CDR3 is CASLPGTDTQYF. The CDR3 DNA reads TGTGCCAGCTTGCCTGGCACAGATACGCAGTATTTT.

The chain employs TRBV6-1 and TRBJ1-2; D remains unclear. Germline V gives CDR1 MNHNS, CDR2 SASEGT. The CDR3 consists of 11 residues. V gave up 10 bases and J gave up 2 bases, with 8 bases separating them. The CDR3 DNA reads as TGTGCCACCGGACGGAACTATGGCTACACCTTC. Protein product: CATGRNYGYTF.

To note about this clonotype: A read error may produce the germline difference seen at one junction end. The chain carries TRBV5-1 and TRBJ2-7, with a tentative D call TRBD2 (5 bases). The V gene's germline CDR1 is SGHRS and CDR2 YFSETQ. The CDR3 is made up of 13 amino acids. CDR3 loop: CVSSWPGTYEQYF. DNA for the CDR3: TGCGTCAGCAGCTGGCCGGGGACCTACGAGCAGTACTTC.

As for this clonotype: It may be a read error: a sequence one base away is much more abundant. This chain connects TRBV5-1 to TRBJ2-7; no clear D gene. This CDR3 comprises 14 residues. The germline V gene has CDR1 SGHRS and CDR2 YFSETQ. CDR3 sequence: CGSSSERLLAEQYF. The DNA for the CDR3 is TGCGGCAGCAGCTCCGAAAGACTCTTAGCCGAGCAGTACTTC.